One T cell receptor (beta chain) is described in this entry. The antigen remains undetermined. These data come from a study of T cell responses to AZD1222 COVID-19 vaccine. Study-wide results and caveats: White British people made up most donors, females outnumbered males, and clonal diversity was possibly underestimated. Mapped onto spike, vaccine-associated CD4 TCRs spanned it and were dominant at 160-218 and 743-854.

Profiled with immunoSEQ multiplex PCR; TCRdb holds only in-frame clones, not every one. The data contain about 140,000 clones, approximately 92% of them singletons. CDR3 size: 22 residues. The germline gives CDR1 MNHEY, CDR2 SMNVEV (reference sequence). The junction had 24 bases not matched to a gene; V was cut back by 4 bases and J by 0 bases. The TCR comes from an adult in good health. The source material was peripheral blood, sampled on day 0 of AZD1222 vaccination. The chain recombines TRBV27 with TRBJ1-5; TRBD1 aligns across 7 bases. As DNA, the CDR3 is TGTGCCAGCAGTTCGTATAGGCAGGGTGAGGGGGCGCGAGTACCTAGCAATCAGCCCCAGCATTTT. Translating it yields CASSSYRQGEGARVPSNQPQHF.